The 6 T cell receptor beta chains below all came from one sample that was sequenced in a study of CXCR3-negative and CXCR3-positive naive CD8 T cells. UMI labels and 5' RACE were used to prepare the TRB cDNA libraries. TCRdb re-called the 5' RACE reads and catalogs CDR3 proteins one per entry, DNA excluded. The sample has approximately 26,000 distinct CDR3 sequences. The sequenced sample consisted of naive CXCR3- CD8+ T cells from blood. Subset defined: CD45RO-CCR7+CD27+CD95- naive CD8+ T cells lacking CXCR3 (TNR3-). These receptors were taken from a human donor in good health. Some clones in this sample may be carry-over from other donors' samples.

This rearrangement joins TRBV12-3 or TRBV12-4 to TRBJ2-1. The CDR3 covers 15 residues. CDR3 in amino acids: CASSLLGFVYNEQFF.

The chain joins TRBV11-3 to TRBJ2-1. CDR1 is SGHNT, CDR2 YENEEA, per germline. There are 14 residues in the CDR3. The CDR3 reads CASSHRGASNEQFF.

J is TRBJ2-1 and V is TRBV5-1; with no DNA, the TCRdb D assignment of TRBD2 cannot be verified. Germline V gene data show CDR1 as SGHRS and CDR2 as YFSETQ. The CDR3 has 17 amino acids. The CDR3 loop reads CASSRTSGESSYNEQFF.

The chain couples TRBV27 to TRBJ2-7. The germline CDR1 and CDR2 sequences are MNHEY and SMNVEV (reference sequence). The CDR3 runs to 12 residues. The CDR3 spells CASSLGVGEQYF.

This chain's CDR3 is CASSLSGGSTDTQYF. This chain joins TRBV7-3 and TRBJ2-3; there is no DNA to check the TCRdb D call of TRBD2. The germline V gene encodes CDR1 SGHTA and CDR2 FQGTGA. The CDR3 sequence is 15 residues long.

The CDR3 spells CASSHEPRGAGTEAFF. The chain links TRBV4-3 to TRBJ1-1; TCRdb designates TRBD1, a call that cannot be tested without DNA. The germline V gene encodes CDR1 LGHNA and CDR2 YSLEER. There are 16 residues in the CDR3.